The 17 T cell receptor beta chains below were found in one sample sequenced in a study of T cells in Graves' hyperthyroidism and ophthalmopathy. Authors of the study amplified TCR beta CDR3 regions from RNA transcripts. In the first-round RT-PCR of the TCR CDR3, the HTBI primer set was used. TCRdb analysed the multiplex PCR reads with MiXCR anew, one entry per CDR3 protein. The table lists around 300,000 distinct CDR3 sequences, roughly 15% of them singletons. Sequencing was performed on blood. Receptors were obtained from a woman between 40 and 55 years old with Graves' hyperthyroidism.

Points on this clonotype: A read error may be the cause here, since a much bigger clone is one base away. V and J are TRBV10-3 and TRBJ2-7, with D possibly being TRBD2 (6 bases). Germline CDR1 is ENHRY and CDR2 is SYGVKD. Trimming shortened V by 5 bases and J by 7 bases, and 15 bases separated the two germline ends. The CDR3 runs 13 residues. CDR3 sequence (DNA): TGTGCCATCAGTTACATGGGGGGAGGTGAGCAGTACTTC. It encodes CAISYMGGGEQYF.

This clonotype was seen a few times. V is TRBV7-9 and J is TRBJ1-1; possible D gene TRBD1, 6 bases. V was shortened by 2 bases and J by 7 bases, with 17 bases between the two germline ends. CDR3 length: 15 residues. The germline V gene has CDR1 SEHNR and CDR2 FQNEAQ (reference sequence). The CDR3 nucleotides are TGTGCCAGCAGCTTATGGTCAGGGGAACATGGTGAAGCTTTCTTT. Amino acid sequence: CASSLWSGEHGEAFF.

This clonotype was seen ten or more times. The genes are TRBV2 and TRBJ2-7, with unresolved D. CDR3 size: 12 residues. Germline V CDR1 and CDR2: SNHLY, FYNNEI. V gave up 4 bases and J gave up 3 bases, with 7 bases separating them. The CDR3: CASSVGYYEQYF. The CDR3 nucleotides read TGTGCCAGCAGTGTAGGGTACTACGAGCAGTACTTC.

This clonotype was counted at least ten times. V usage is TRBV5-6 and J usage is TRBJ2-1, with D possibly TRBD1 on 5 matching bases. Germline-derived CDR1 and CDR2 are SGHDT and YYEEEE. The V and J ends lost 2 bases and 10 bases respectively, with 10 bases between them. CDR3 length: 12 residues. The CDR3 loop is CASSLGAQEQFF. The CDR3 coding sequence is TGTGCCAGCAGCTTAGGGGCCCAAGAGCAGTTCTTC. Filled out from reference TRBV5-6 and TRBJ2-1, the complete variable domain reads DAGVTQSPTHLIKTRGQQVTLRCSPKSGHDTVSWYQQALGQGPQFIFQYYEEEERQRGNFPDRFSGHQFPNYSSELNVNALLLGDSALYLCASSLGAQEQFFGPGTRLTVL.

This clonotype was found many times. The chain links TRBV20-1 to TRBJ1-1, with no clear D. This CDR3 has 12 residues. V was cut by 3 bases and J by 5 bases, with 10 bases left in between. Germline V gene lookup returns CDR1 DFQATT and CDR2 SNEGSKA (reference sequence). The CDR3 region has the DNA TGCAGTGCTAGCCAGGCTGAGACTGAAGCTTTCTTT. Residues: CSASQAETEAFF.

This clonotype appeared many times. The chain has TRBV12-3 or TRBV12-4 and TRBJ1-1; D not resolved. V dropped 6 bases and J dropped 11 bases, with 16 bases sitting between them. This CDR3 has 12 residues. The CDR3 region is CASSNDGLMAFF. In DNA form, the CDR3 reads TGTGCCAGCAGCAACGACGGCCTCATGGCTTTCTTT.

Many counts were recorded for this clonotype. The rearrangement links TRBV10-3 to TRBJ2-7; TRBD2 agrees at 12 bases. The trim removed 8 bases at V and 6 bases at J, leaving 8 bases unmatched. This CDR3 has 14 residues. Germline V CDR1 and CDR2: ENHRY, SYGVKD. CDR3 region: CAIETSGRHGEQYF. As DNA, the CDR3 is TGTGCCATCGAGACTAGCGGGAGACATGGCGAGCAGTACTTC.

The table lists this clonotype with many counts. This chain uses TRBV27 with TRBJ1-5, with a weak D call TRBD1 (5 bases). The germline V gene encodes CDR1 MNHEY and CDR2 SMNVEV (reference sequence). The V and J ends lost 5 bases and 5 bases respectively, with 13 bases between them. This CDR3 comprises 14 residues. Here the CDR3 reads CASSADSRYQPQHF. CDR3 in DNA: TGTGCCAGCAGTGCTGACAGTCGGTATCAGCCCCAGCATTTT.

This clonotype appeared a few times. J is TRBJ2-7 and V is TRBV20-1; tentative D call: TRBD1 (6 bases). V was pared by 0 bases and J by 7 bases, with 25 bases between. The CDR3 spans 17 residues. Per germline, CDR1 DFQATT and CDR2 SNEGSKA (reference sequence). This CDR3 reads CSARDQFPRGLVEEQYF. CDR3 nucleotide sequence: TGCAGTGCTAGAGATCAATTTCCAAGGGGGTTGGTGGAGGAGCAGTACTTC.

This clonotype was counted at least ten times. The chain uses TRBV11-2 and TRBJ1-6; D call uncertain. This CDR3 comprises 14 residues. Germline V gene data show CDR1 as SGHAT and CDR2 as FQNNGV. Trimming pared 4 bases from V and 9 bases from J, leaving 13 bases between. This CDR3 is CASSSTSASSPLHF. The CDR3 DNA reads TGTGCCAGCAGCTCCACTTCTGCTTCTTCACCCCTCCACTTT.

Worth noting for this clonotype: One end of the junction varies from germline; a read error may be responsible. J is TRBJ2-3 and V is TRBV12-3 or TRBV12-4; tentative D call: TRBD1 (6 bases). This CDR3 is 15 amino acids long. CDR3 sequence: CASSFQGSTTDAQYF. The CDR3 DNA follows: TGTGCCAGCAGTTTCCAGGGGTCCACCACAGATGCGCAGTATTTT.

The rearrangement joins TRBV7-9 to TRBJ2-3; 8 nucleotides line up with TRBD1. The CDR3 runs 16 residues. CDR1 and CDR2 (germline): SEHNR, FQNEAQ (reference sequence). V shed 6 bases, J shed 0 bases, and the junction held 8 bases outside the gene matches. Written as DNA, the CDR3 is TGTGCCAGCAGTCCCCTCCGGACAGGGAGCACAGATACGCAGTATTTT. This codes for CASSPLRTGSTDTQYF.

The V and J genes are TRBV5-4 and TRBJ2-3; D assignment may be TRBD1 or TRBD2 (5 bases each). CDR3 length equals 15 residues. The V end was cut by 5 bases, the J end by 5 bases, with 18 bases between. The germline V gene encodes CDR1 SGHNT and CDR2 YYREEE (reference sequence). CDR3 residues: CASSSTRETGDTQYF. In nucleotides, the CDR3 is TGTGCCAGCAGTTCTACCCGGGAAACAGGAGATACGCAGTATTTT.

This clonotype was seen many times. V gene TRBV28 combines with J gene TRBJ2-7; D may be TRBD1 or TRBD2 (5 bases each). The CDR3 contains 15 residues. Deletions cut 3 bases from V and 0 bases from J, with 12 bases between. Germline V CDR1 and CDR2: MDHEN, SYDVKM. CDR3 residues: CASSFLRDGSYEQYF. CDR3 nucleotides: TGTGCCAGCAGTTTTCTCCGGGACGGCTCCTACGAGCAGTACTTC.

The CDR3 coding sequence is TGTGCCAGCAGCCAAGGTGGCGGGAGTCGGTCCTACGAGCAGTACTTC. It yields the protein CASSQGGGSRSYEQYF. The rearrangement uses TRBV3-1 and TRBJ2-7; 7 nucleotides match TRBD2. The CDR3 length is 16 residues. V lost 1 base, J lost 1 base, and 7 bases stayed unmatched. In germline, CDR1 is LGHDT, CDR2 YNNKEL (reference sequence).

Of note for this clonotype: Here the CDR3 omits its conserved ending phenylalanine or tryptophan, so a read error is the likely source. The V gene is TRBV7-6, the J gene TRBJ2-2, with 12 nucleotides matching TRBD2. The J segment lost 4 bases and the V segment lost 5 bases, leaving 2 bases of the junction unmatched. CDR1 SGHVS and CDR2 FNYEAQ come from the germline V gene. The CDR3 is 15 residues long. The CDR3, as DNA: TGTGCCAGCAGCCCGGGACTAGCGGGCACCGGGGAGCTGTTTCTT. As protein: CASSPGLAGTGELFL.

The chain is built from TRBV7-2 and TRBJ2-7, with a possible D match to TRBD1 (6 bases). V was cut by 4 bases and J by 7 bases, with 17 bases left in between. Looked up from germline, CDR1 is SGHTA and CDR2 is FQGNSA. The CDR3 loop spans 14 amino acids. The chain's CDR3 is CASSYRDTRREQYF. The CDR3 coding sequence is TGTGCCAGCAGCTACCGGGACACCCGTCGAGAGCAGTACTTC.